The source of this TCR beta chain is a study of T cell responses to AZD1222 COVID-19 vaccine. Study details: Pooling covered second doses at about 4 or about 12 weeks.

The method was immunoSEQ multiplex PCR; TCRdb's version includes in-frame clones alone and lacks a portion of them. The sample consists of fewer than 150,000 clones, about 86% of them appearing once. About this clone: Its antigen is unidentified.

General study findings and limits: Two AZD1222 doses significantly raised spike-specific TCR breadth and depth over controls.

Trimming took off 2 bases at V and 7 bases at J, with 13 bases between the two ends. The CDR3 totals 15 residues. Per the germline V gene, CDR1 is SGHNT and CDR2 is YYREEE (reference sequence). This clonotype originated in an adult in good health. This sample comprised peripheral blood, obtained on day 0 of AZD1222 vaccination. The chain joins TRBV5-4 to TRBJ1-6, with D unresolved. The CDR3 spells CASSFEAGRNSPLHF. CDR3 DNA sequence: TGTGCCAGCAGCTTTGAGGCAGGCCGAAATTCACCCCTCCACTTT.